Below are 28 T cell receptor beta chains sequenced from a single sample in a study of T cell responses to AZD1222 COVID-19 vaccine. Measured with immunoSEQ multiplex PCR; TCRdb has only the in-frame clones, and not every one. The sample yields about 110,000 clones, around nine tenths seen once. This specimen consisted of peripheral blood, obtained 28 days after the second AZD1222 dose. These receptors were obtained from an adult who received the AZD1222 COVID-19 vaccine.

This clone was picked up a small number of times. This chain links TRBV3-1 (or the pseudogene TRBV3-2) with TRBJ2-2; TRBD1 matches at 8 bases. CDR1 is LGHDT, CDR2 YNNKEL, per germline (reference sequence). The CDR3 runs to 16 residues. Trimming took 2 bases from V and 1 from J; bases not matched to a gene: 3. Written as DNA, the CDR3 is TGTGCCAGCAGCCAACAGGGGGCCCAGAACACCGGGGAGCTGTTTTTT. The encoded protein is CASSQQGAQNTGELFF.

The V call is TRBV7-2, the J call TRBJ1-2; TRBD1 agrees at 10 bases. Trimming at V came to 5 bases and at J to 7 bases, leaving 13 bases not matched to a gene. Germline V lookup: CDR1 SGHTA, CDR2 FQGNSA. The CDR3 has 16 amino acids. The CDR3 DNA reads as TGTGCCAGCAGCCCGGGGGGGACAGGGGCTTTGGTTGGCTACACCTTC. It is translated as CASSPGGTGALVGYTF.

This clone occurred a few times. This chain joins TRBV3-1 (or the pseudogene TRBV3-2) and TRBJ2-7; no reliable D call. This CDR3 has 14 amino acids. Looked up from germline, CDR1 is LGHDT and CDR2 is YNNKEL (reference sequence). Trimming shortened V by 5 bases and J by 2 bases, and 13 bases separated the two germline ends. CDR3 sequence reads: CASSIRTAPYEQYF. As DNA, the CDR3 is TGTGCCAGCAGCATCCGGACGGCCCCCTACGAGCAGTACTTC.

This clone was seen only once. The chain uses TRBV27 and TRBJ2-7, with 13 bases lining up with TRBD2. The CDR3 spans 14 residues. V shed 8 bases and J 5 bases; nucleotides not matched to a gene: 6. Per the germline V gene, CDR1 is MNHEY and CDR2 is SMNVEV (reference sequence). The CDR3 spells CASGRLAGGHEQYF. The CDR3 nucleotides read TGTGCCAGCGGAAGACTAGCGGGGGGACACGAGCAGTACTTC.

The V gene is TRBV6-5, the J gene TRBJ2-1; unclear D gene. The V and J ends lost 8 bases and 0 bases respectively, with 11 bases between them. Germline V gives CDR1 MNHEY, CDR2 SVGAGI. The CDR3 runs 14 residues. CDR3 nucleotide sequence: TGTGCCAGCTCTCGGGTTTACTCCTACAATGAGCAGTTCTTC. This sequence encodes CASSRVYSYNEQFF.

This rearrangement joins TRBV13 to TRBJ1-2, with D unclear. The V and J ends lost 4 bases and 4 bases respectively, with 10 bases between them. In germline, CDR1 is PRHDT, CDR2 FYEKMQ (reference sequence). The CDR3 is 13 residues long. The CDR3 is CASSSRRVYGYTF. In DNA form, the CDR3 reads TGTGCCAGCAGCTCAAGACGGGTCTATGGCTACACCTTC.

This clone is a singleton in its sample. This rearrangement joins TRBV6-4 to TRBJ2-3; 7 bases match TRBD1. Germline loops: CDR1 MRHNA, CDR2 SNTAGT. The CDR3 is made up of 13 amino acids. With 6 bases clipped from V and 3 bases from J, the junction kept 3 bases outside the gene matches. CDR3 in amino acids: CASRDRETDTQYF. The CDR3 DNA sequence: TGTGCCAGCAGAGACAGGGAAACAGATACGCAGTATTTT.

V gene TRBV5-6 combines with J gene TRBJ1-1; the D gene is possibly TRBD1 (5 bases). V lost 2 bases, J lost 1 base, and 15 bases lay in between. The germline gives CDR1 SGHDT, CDR2 YYEEEE. The length of the CDR3 is 16 residues. The CDR3 bases are TGTGCCAGCAGCTTTCGCCAGACAGTAAGGAACACTGAAGCTTTCTTT. As protein: CASSFRQTVRNTEAFF.

The rearrangement uses TRBV18 and TRBJ2-1; D remains unclear. This CDR3 spans 12 amino acids. Trimming cost V 3 bases and J 6 bases, with 6 bases left between them. Germline loops: CDR1 KGHSH, CDR2 LQKENI. This chain's CDR3 is CASSPVSNEQFF. The CDR3 region has the DNA TGTGCCAGCTCACCCGTCTCCAATGAGCAGTTCTTC.

The J gene is TRBJ2-7, the V gene TRBV3-1 (or the pseudogene TRBV3-2); D uncertain. Trimming removed 1 base from V and 8 bases from J, with 9 bases in between. This CDR3 region has 12 residues. CDR1 and CDR2 from the germline V gene are LGHDT and YNNKEL (reference sequence). CDR3 sequence reads: CASSQGWGKQYF. For the CDR3, the DNA is TGTGCCAGCAGCCAAGGGTGGGGTAAGCAGTACTTC.

Turning to this clone: The same CDR3 is also encoded by other DNA sequences in this sample. J is TRBJ2-3 and V is TRBV9; no firm D call. In germline, CDR1 is SGDLS, CDR2 YYNGEE. Trimming left V 0 bases short and J 0 bases short, with 8 bases between. This CDR3 is 15 amino acids long. CDR3 protein: CASSVGVGSTDTQYF. CDR3 coding DNA: TGTGCCAGCAGCGTAGGCGTGGGGAGCACAGATACGCAGTATTTT. Supplemented by reference TRBV9 and TRBJ2-3, the full variable domain reads DSGVTQTPKHLITATGQRVTLRCSPRSGDLSVYWYQQSLDQGLQFLIQYYNGEERAKGNILERFSAQQFPDLHSELNLSSLELGDSALYFCASSVGVGSTDTQYFGPGTRLTVL.

The CDR3 nucleotides are TGTGCCAGCTCCCCCGGGACAGGGGGGTTTAGGTCAACTCGAACTAATGAAAAACTGTTTTTT. Residues: CASSPGTGGFRSTRTNEKLFF. V and J are TRBV18 and TRBJ1-4; 11 nucleotides line up with TRBD1. Germline trimming cut 6 bases from V and 1 base from J; bases unmatched to any gene: 19. This CDR3 has 21 residues. CDR1 is KGHSH, CDR2 LQKENI, per germline.

This chain connects TRBV6-2 or TRBV6-3 to TRBJ2-1; 8 positions agree with TRBD2. Germline V gene data show CDR1 as MNHEY and CDR2 as SVGEGT. With V trimmed by 6 bases and J by 5 bases, 15 bases remained unmatched. The CDR3 is made up of 17 amino acids. CDR3 bases: TGTGCCAGCAGCCCACTCCTTGGGCGGGGGGCCAACAATGAGCAGTTCTTC. Residues: CASSPLLGRGANNEQFF.

This clone was seen only once. The CDR3 nucleotides read TGCGCCAGCAGCGGGTCTAGCGGGGGCGATACCTACGAGCAGTACTTC. Translating gives CASSGSSGGDTYEQYF. The chain recombines TRBV5-1 with TRBJ2-7; 10 bases agree with TRBD2. This CDR3 comprises 16 residues. V trimming: 4 bases; J trimming: 2 bases; junction bases outside the gene matches: 9. The germline V gene encodes CDR1 SGHRS and CDR2 YFSETQ.

This CDR3 is CASSDSRFNSNQPQHF. The CDR3 DNA reads as TGTGCCAGCTCCGATAGTCGGTTTAATAGCAATCAGCCCCAGCATTTT. The chain combines TRBV18 with TRBJ1-5; D remains unclear. CDR1 and CDR2 (germline): KGHSH, LQKENI. This CDR3 has 16 amino acids. V was shortened by 6 bases and J by 0 bases, with 15 bases between the two germline ends. The full variable domain, completed using reference TRBV18 and TRBJ1-5, is NAGVMQNPRHLVRRRGQEARLRCSPMKGHSHVYWYRQLPEEGLKFMVYLQKENIIDESGMPKERFSAEFPKEGPSILRIQQVVRGDSAAYFCASSDSRFNSNQPQHFGDGTRLSIL.

The V gene is TRBV2, the J gene TRBJ2-4; 12 nucleotides agree with TRBD2. J was trimmed by 0 bases and V by 1 base; bases with no gene match: 4. The CDR3 totals 18 residues. Germline V lookup: CDR1 SNHLY, CDR2 FYNNEI. The chain's CDR3 is CASSEETSGGIAKNIQYF. CDR3 coding DNA: TGTGCCAGCAGTGAAGAGACTAGCGGGGGTATAGCCAAAAACATTCAGTACTTC.

This clone showed up just a few times. This chain links TRBV29-1 with TRBJ1-3, with D perhaps matching TRBD1 (5 bases). Germline V lookup: CDR1 SQVTM, CDR2 ANQGSEA. This CDR3 comprises 14 residues. The V end lost 3 bases, the J end lost 0 bases, and 9 bases lay between the germline ends. The CDR3 loop reads CSVDGRASGNTIYF. The CDR3 region has the DNA TGCAGCGTTGACGGCAGGGCCTCTGGAAACACCATATATTTT.

V gene TRBV11-2 combines with J gene TRBJ2-3; a possible D gene is TRBD1 (6 bases). The length of the CDR3 is 17 residues. Per germline, CDR1 SGHAT and CDR2 FQNNGV. V was pared by 2 bases and J by 3 bases, with 18 bases between. The CDR3 is CASSLPSTGSYTDTQYF. The CDR3 DNA is TGTGCCAGCAGCTTACCCTCTACAGGGTCCTATACAGATACGCAGTATTTT.

The CDR3 sequence is CASSLLTPPTNEKLFF. As DNA, the CDR3 is TGTGCCAGCAGCTTATTAACCCCCCCAACTAATGAAAAACTGTTTTTT. The V and J genes are TRBV7-2 and TRBJ1-4; D gene unclear. Trimming removed 2 bases from V and 0 bases from J, with 10 bases in between. Germline loops: CDR1 SGHTA, CDR2 FQGNSA. The CDR3 has 16 amino acids.

V gene TRBV18 combines with J gene TRBJ1-1, with TRBD1 identical over 7 bases. This CDR3 comprises 15 residues. V gave up 3 bases and J gave up 2 bases; unmatched junction bases: 6. CDR1 is KGHSH and CDR2 is LQKENI in the germline V gene. CDR3: CASSPATGTNTEAFF. The CDR3 region has the DNA TGTGCCAGCTCACCGGCGACAGGGACAAACACTGAAGCTTTCTTT. The whole variable domain, filled in from reference TRBV18 and TRBJ1-1, reads NAGVMQNPRHLVRRRGQEARLRCSPMKGHSHVYWYRQLPEEGLKFMVYLQKENIIDESGMPKERFSAEFPKEGPSILRIQQVVRGDSAAYFCASSPATGTNTEAFFGQGTRLTVV.

This clone has a handful of counts. The chain links TRBV10-3 to TRBJ2-2; D is possibly TRBD2 (5 bases). The CDR3 loop spans 15 amino acids. Germline V lookup: CDR1 ENHRY, CDR2 SYGVKD. V lost 3 bases, J lost 1 base, and 9 bases lay in between. CDR3 residues: CAISDTGVNTGELFF. In nucleotides, the CDR3 is TGTGCCATCAGTGATACCGGGGTGAACACCGGGGAGCTGTTTTTT.

J is TRBJ1-4 and V is TRBV14; D call uncertain. V was trimmed by 0 bases and J by 11 bases, leaving 4 bases between them. The CDR3 runs 11 residues. Germline V CDR1 and CDR2: SGHDN, FVKESK. The CDR3 sequence is CASSQEGKLFF. DNA for the CDR3: TGTGCCAGCAGCCAAGAAGGGAAACTGTTTTTT. The full variable domain, its missing parts supplied by reference TRBV14 and TRBJ1-4, is EAGVTQFPSHSVIEKGQTVTLRCDPISGHDNLYWYRRVMGKEIKFLLHFVKESKQDESGMPNNRFLAERTGGTYSTLKVQPAELEDSGVYFCASSQEGKLFFGSGTQLSVL.

This sequence joins TRBV19 and TRBJ2-1, with 7 bases lining up with TRBD2. CDR3 length: 16 residues. Trimming cost V 2 bases and J 4 bases; bases outside gene matches: 8. The germline V gene has CDR1 LNHDA and CDR2 SQIVND (reference sequence). The CDR3 bases are TGTGCCAGTAGTATACTTGAAGGGGAGGGTTACAATGAGCAGTTCTTC. Translation gives CASSILEGEGYNEQFF.

The chain recombines TRBV19 with TRBJ2-7, with no clear D. With 7 bases removed from V and 0 bases from J, the gap between germline ends came to 13 bases. The CDR3 sequence is 14 residues long. Germline V gives CDR1 LNHDA, CDR2 SQIVND (reference sequence). Here the CDR3 reads CASKLGPSSYEQYF. The CDR3 DNA is TGTGCCAGTAAGCTGGGTCCAAGCTCCTACGAGCAGTACTTC. The full variable domain, in which reference TRBV19 and TRBJ2-7 provide the parts outside the CDR3, is DGGITQSPKYLFRKEGQNVTLSCEQNLNHDAMYWYRQDPGQGLRLIYYSQIVNDFQKGDIAEGYSVSREKKESFPLTVTSAQKNPTAFYLCASKLGPSSYEQYFGPGTRLTVT.

The V call is TRBV11-1, the J call TRBJ1-1, with a tentative D call TRBD1 (5 bases). V dropped 6 bases and J dropped 4 bases, with 12 bases sitting between them. CDR1 is SGHAT, CDR2 FQDESV, per germline (reference sequence). CDR3 length: 13 amino acids. This chain's CDR3 is CASRHPGGTEAFF. As DNA, the CDR3 is TGTGCCAGCAGACACCCGGGGGGCACTGAAGCTTTCTTT.

This clone has just a few counts. The junction differs from germline at one of its ends, possibly a read error. V is TRBV28 and J is TRBJ1-5; 11 nucleotides align to TRBD1. There are 14 residues in the CDR3. Per the germline V gene, CDR1 is MDHEN and CDR2 is SYDVKM. CDR3 DNA: TGTGCCAGCAGTTGGGGGGACAGGGGGTTAGATGGGGATTTT. Residues: CASSWGDRGLDGDF.

This clone was counted once. This chain joins TRBV4-2 and TRBJ1-1; 10 bases align to TRBD1. The V and J ends lost 4 bases and 7 bases, in that order; junction bases with no gene match: 3. This CDR3 is built from 13 residues. Germline V CDR1 and CDR2: LGHNA, YNFKEQ. The CDR3 protein is CASSRDRGREAFF. The CDR3 DNA reads TGTGCCAGCAGCCGAGACAGGGGGCGTGAAGCTTTCTTT.

This clone was found once. CDR3 sequence (DNA): TGTGCCAGCAGCGTAGGGGCGGGGGGTAACAATGAGCAGTTCTTC. It is translated as CASSVGAGGNNEQFF. The chain recombines TRBV9 with TRBJ2-1; 8 nucleotides line up with TRBD2. Germline V gene sequence: CDR1 SGDLS, CDR2 YYNGEE. The CDR3 is 15 residues long. Trimming took 0 bases from V and 5 from J; bases not matched to a gene: 4.